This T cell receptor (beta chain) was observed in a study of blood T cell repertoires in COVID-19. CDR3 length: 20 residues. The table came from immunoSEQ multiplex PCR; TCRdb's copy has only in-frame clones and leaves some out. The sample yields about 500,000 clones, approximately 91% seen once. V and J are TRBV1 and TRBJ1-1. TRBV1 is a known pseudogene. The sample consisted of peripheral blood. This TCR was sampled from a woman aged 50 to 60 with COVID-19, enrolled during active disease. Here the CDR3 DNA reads TGCACCAGCAGCCAAGAGTTGTTGACTCTTCTCCATCCCACTAACACTGAAGCTTTCTTT. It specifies CTSSQELLTLLHPTNTEAFF.